One sample yielded the 12 T cell receptor beta chains listed below, sequenced in a study of beta chain features in type 1 diabetes. All of the isolated RNA was reverse transcribed, so expressed TCRB transcripts were sequenced. Clones were read by immunoSEQ multiplex PCR, and TCRdb kept only the in-frame ones, dropping some. This table has about 250,000 clones, around an eighth appearing once. Specimen: naive CD4+ T cells from blood. These receptor sequences come from a woman aged 40 to 50 in good health.

Worth noting for this clone: The same CDR3 is also encoded by other DNA sequences in this sample. The V gene is TRBV7-2, the J gene TRBJ2-5; tentative D call: TRBD2 (5 bases). The CDR3 contains 13 residues. V was pared by 4 bases and J by 2 bases, with 8 bases between. Germline assignment: CDR1 SGHTA and CDR2 FQGNSA. The CDR3 reads CASSSGIQETQYF. The CDR3, as DNA: TGTGCCAGCAGCTCCGGGATTCAAGAGACCCAGTACTTC.

This CDR3 is CASSRTSGGGTDTQYF. The DNA of the CDR3 is TGCGCCAGCAGCCGGACGAGCGGGGGCGGCACAGATACGCAGTATTTT. The chain combines TRBV4-3 with TRBJ2-3, with 8 bases aligning to TRBD2. V dropped 4 bases and J dropped 1; count of bases not matched to a gene: 7. The CDR3 extends over 16 amino acids. Germline assignment: CDR1 LGHNA and CDR2 YSLEER.

The J gene is TRBJ2-3, the V gene TRBV9; TRBD2 aligns across 9 bases. Trimming at V came to 0 bases and at J to 2 bases, leaving 10 bases not matched to a gene. Per germline, CDR1 SGDLS and CDR2 YYNGEE. This CDR3 is 18 amino acids long. The CDR3 is CASSVAPVRGGLTDTQYF. In nucleotides, the CDR3 is TGTGCCAGCAGCGTAGCCCCCGTGCGGGGGGGACTCACAGATACGCAGTATTTT.

V and J are TRBV19 and TRBJ1-5; TRBD1 matches at 7 bases. The CDR3 spans 15 residues. Germline V gives CDR1 LNHDA, CDR2 SQIVND (reference sequence). The CDR3 bases are TGTGCGTCCCGGGACAGACCCAATAGCAATCAGCCCCAGCATTTT. Translated: CASRDRPNSNQPQHF.

The chain combines TRBV6-1 with TRBJ2-2; 8 bases match TRBD2. The trim removed 11 bases at V and 4 bases at J, leaving 9 bases unmatched. The CDR3 has 14 residues. Looked up from germline, CDR1 is MNHNS and CDR2 is SASEGT. The CDR3 region has the DNA TGTGCCGGAGGGGCGGGGGGTGCCACCGGGGAGCTGTTTTTT. It encodes CAGGAGGATGELFF.

This clone has a handful of counts. The chain employs TRBV7-6 and TRBJ1-3; D uncertain. The CDR3 runs 14 residues. Germline assignment: CDR1 SGHVS and CDR2 FNYEAQ. V was clipped by 0 bases and J by 0 bases, with 3 bases between them. The CDR3 DNA reads as TGTGCCAGCAGCTTAGCCAGCTCTGGAAACACCATATATTTT. It specifies CASSLASSGNTIYF.

V and J are TRBV20-1 and TRBJ2-7, with no clear D. V was clipped by 2 bases and J by 2 bases, with 4 bases between them. The CDR3 contains 11 residues. The germline CDR1 and CDR2 sequences are DFQATT and SNEGSKA (reference sequence). CDR3 sequence reads: CSARITYEQYF. The CDR3 coding sequence is TGCAGTGCTAGAATAACCTACGAGCAGTACTTC.

This clone was recorded a few times. This sequence joins TRBV27 and TRBJ1-2; no reliable D call. Germline V lookup: CDR1 MNHEY, CDR2 SMNVEV (reference sequence). The CDR3 extends over 12 amino acids. V was pared by 9 bases and J by 4 bases, with 12 bases between. In nucleotides, the CDR3 is TGTGCCAGGGAGCAGGCGGGCTATGGCTACACCTTC. Protein: CAREQAGYGYTF.

This clone was seen repeatedly, ten times or more. The chain uses TRBV27 and TRBJ1-2; 9 nucleotides agree with TRBD1. Trimming at V came to 8 bases and at J to 7 bases, leaving 8 bases not matched to a gene. CDR1 MNHEY and CDR2 SMNVEV come from the germline V gene (reference sequence). The CDR3 contains 13 residues. This CDR3 is CASRRTGAGGYTF. CDR3 nucleotide sequence: TGTGCCAGCCGACGGACAGGGGCGGGTGGCTACACCTTC.

The table lists this clone with many counts. This rearrangement joins TRBV7-9 to TRBJ2-4; 11 bases are shared with TRBD1. The CDR3 extends over 16 amino acids. CDR1 is SEHNR, CDR2 FQNEAQ, per germline (reference sequence). Trimming took 5 bases from V and 1 from J; bases not matched to a gene: 4. The chain's CDR3 is CASSPGTGGAKNIQYF. In DNA, the CDR3 is TGTGCCAGCAGCCCCGGGACAGGGGGTGCCAAAAACATTCAGTACTTC. The variable domain in full, with the rest retrieved from reference TRBV7-9 and TRBJ2-4, is DTGVSQNPRHKITKRGQNVTFRCDPISEHNRLYWYRQTLGQGPEFLTYFQNEAQLEKSRLLSDRFSAERPKGSFSTLEIQRTEQGDSAMYLCASSPGTGGAKNIQYFGAGTRLSVL.

This sequence joins TRBV19 and TRBJ1-1; D not certain. The CDR3 totals 14 residues. Germline V gene lookup returns CDR1 LNHDA and CDR2 SQIVND (reference sequence). V was clipped by 7 bases and J by 0 bases, with 12 bases between them. The CDR3 protein is CASTALRMNTEAFF. CDR3 DNA sequence: TGTGCCAGTACCGCCCTACGAATGAACACTGAAGCTTTCTTT.

This clone was observed a handful of times. The rearrangement links TRBV19 to TRBJ2-6; 11 bases are a match to TRBD1. The CDR3 sequence is 19 residues long. The ends lost 7 bases at V and 1 base at J; junction bases unmatched: 12. From germline, CDR1 is LNHDA and CDR2 SQIVND (reference sequence). The CDR3 DNA follows: TGTGCCAGTAAAGTGGACAGGGGGCTAATCGGATCTGGGGCCAACGTCCTGACTTTC. Translating it yields CASKVDRGLIGSGANVLTF.